These 5 T cell receptor beta chains originate from one sample sequenced in a study of vaccination and CD4 T cells after COVID-19. The Oncomine TCR Beta short-read assay was what sequenced the DNA obtained from cultured CD4+ T cells. A single record per CDR3 protein comes from TCRdb applying MiXCR to the PCR reads. The sample shows roughly 7,900 distinct CDR3 sequences, 35% to 45% of them seen only once. Treatment noted: approximately 9-day PBMC culture with coronavirus spike peptide pools or control peptides (ViraFEST assay). Samples of CD4+ T cells were obtained from the unexposed donor before the COVID-19 pandemic (2011-2018). These receptors are not linked to any known antigen. Material: CD4+ T cells from blood, cultured in vitro. The receptors here all came from a human donor in good health.

The V and J genes are TRBV5-6 and TRBJ2-5; 7 bases are shared with TRBD1. V lost 4 bases to trimming and J lost 1 base; unmatched junction nucleotides: 4. Germline V gene data show CDR1 as SGHDT and CDR2 as YYEEEE. The length of the CDR3 is 14 residues. The CDR3 sequence is CASSPGGFQETQYF. In DNA form, the CDR3 reads TGTGCCAGCAGCCCAGGGGGTTTCCAAGAGACCCAGTACTTC. Full variable domain (remainder filled in from reference TRBV5-6 and TRBJ2-5): DAGVTQSPTHLIKTRGQQVTLRCSPKSGHDTVSWYQQALGQGPQFIFQYYEEEERQRGNFPDRFSGHQFPNYSSELNVNALLLGDSALYLCASSPGGFQETQYFGPGTRLLVL.

The CDR3 loop is CASSLPGRMRTEAFF. The CDR3 nucleotides read TGTGCCAGCAGTCTTCCAGGGAGGATGAGAACTGAAGCTTTCTTT. The V call is TRBV6-1, the J call TRBJ1-1; possibly TRBD1 for D (5 bases). Trimming left V 5 bases short and J 5 bases short, with 18 bases between. CDR3 length: 15 residues. CDR1 is MNHNS and CDR2 is SASEGT in the germline V gene.

This clonotype was found once. The genes are TRBV19 and TRBJ2-3, with 7 bases matching TRBD2. Germline assignment: CDR1 LNHDA and CDR2 SQIVND (reference sequence). The junction had 9 bases not matched to a gene; V was cut back by 1 base and J by 5 bases. The CDR3 runs to 16 residues. For the CDR3, the DNA is TGTGCCAGTAGTATAGCAAGCGGGGCGAGGATAGATACGCAGTATTTT. Translating gives CASSIASGARIDTQYF.

J is TRBJ1-6 and V is TRBV28; no firm D call. The CDR3 length is 14 residues. Trimming took 3 bases from V and 6 from J, leaving 9 bases between them. The V gene's germline CDR1 is MDHEN and CDR2 SYDVKM. CDR3 in DNA: TGTGCCAGCAGTTTGCAGGCCTCTAATTCACCCCTCCACTTT. Protein sequence: CASSLQASNSPLHF.

The rearrangement uses TRBV7-9 and TRBJ2-7; D ambiguous. The ends were cut back, 1 base at V and 3 bases at J, with 10 bases in the middle. The germline gives CDR1 SEHNR, CDR2 FQNEAQ (reference sequence). The CDR3 is 14 amino acids. The CDR3 DNA follows: TGTGCCAGCAGCTTAGTTCGGACGGGCTACGAGCAGTACTTC. Translated: CASSLVRTGYEQYF.